The sequence of this T cell receptor beta chain was determined in a study of T cell repertoires in cytomegalovirus infection. Study-wide context: Use of recently identified HLA-C-restricted and well-studied HLA-B-restricted CMV epitopes was part of the study. Matching HLA type and CMV infection were both indicated by public TCR beta signatures. Study-wide points: Cumulative public TCR beta family frequency identified carriers of CMV plus the relevant HLA. There were HLA-C-restricted CMV-specific TCR beta clonotypes dominating the ex vivo response.

A remark on this clonotype: What it binds is not known.

TCRdb called the reads again in MiXCR, with one record for every CDR3 protein. The sample contains 360,000 or so distinct CDR3 sequences, about a third of which appear only once. The ends lost 8 bases at V and 4 bases at J; junction bases unmatched: 9. This CDR3 is built from 13 residues. Germline assignment: CDR1 DFQATT and CDR2 SNEGSKA (reference sequence). The chain has TRBV20-1 and TRBJ1-2; 8 bases map to TRBD1. The TCR originated in a human donor in good health (CMV status not recorded). Some clones in this sample may be carry-over from other donors' samples. Sample: cultured PBMCs, taken from culture after CMV antigen stimulation. In DNA form, the CDR3 reads TGCAGTACCACCAGGGGGCGCGTCTATGGCTACACCTTC. As protein: CSTTRGRVYGYTF.